The 18 T cell receptor beta chains below were found in one sample sequenced in a study of blood T cell repertoires in COVID-19. Method: immunoSEQ multiplex PCR; TCRdb's copy keeps in-frame clones and lacks some. This table holds some 330,000 clones, roughly 90% found once. The sequenced material came from peripheral blood. All receptors derive from a woman between 45 and 65 years old with active or convalescent COVID-19.

The gene calls are TRBV6-2 or TRBV6-3 and TRBJ2-1; D is ambiguous. The length of the CDR3 is 14 residues. Germline CDR1 MNHEY, CDR2 SVGEGT. V was cut by 0 bases and J by 6 bases, with 9 bases left in between. The CDR3 sequence: CASSYSFSGNEQFF. The CDR3 DNA reads as TGTGCCAGCAGTTACTCCTTTTCCGGCAATGAGCAGTTCTTC.

A single count supports this clone. V is TRBV7-2 and J is TRBJ2-1, with no clear D. Deletions cut 3 bases from V and 3 bases from J, with 6 bases between. This CDR3 comprises 13 residues. Germline CDR1 reads SGHTA; CDR2 reads FQGNSA. CDR3 nucleotide sequence: TGTGCCAGCAGCTTTAACAGCTACAATGAGCAGTTCTTC. Translating it yields CASSFNSYNEQFF. Combining the CDR3 with reference TRBV7-2 and TRBJ2-1 gives the whole variable domain GAGVSQSPSNKVTEKGKDVELRCDPISGHTALYWYRQSLGQGLEFLIYFQGNSAPDKSGLPSDRFSAERTGGSVSTLTIQRTQQEDSAVYLCASSFNSYNEQFFGPGTRLTVL.

The gene calls are TRBV7-3 and TRBJ1-1; TRBD1 aligns across 10 bases. CDR3 size: 15 residues. V was clipped by 5 bases and J by 2 bases; unmatched bases: 5. Germline V CDR1 and CDR2: SGHTA, FQGTGA. The CDR3 DNA sequence: TGTGCCAGCAGCCCGGGACAGGGGCAAAACACTGAAGCTTTCTTT. This codes for CASSPGQGQNTEAFF.

The chain has TRBV6-5 and TRBJ1-2; TRBD1 might be the D (5 bases). The V end lost 6 bases, the J end lost 2 bases, and 10 bases lay between the germline ends. The CDR3 has 13 residues. CDR1 is MNHEY and CDR2 is SVGAGI in the germline V gene. CDR3 DNA sequence: TGTGCCAGCAGCTTCGGGGGGAACTATGGCTACACCTTC. This sequence encodes CASSFGGNYGYTF.

This rearrangement joins TRBV5-4 to TRBJ1-1; 9 bases are shared with TRBD1. Per germline, CDR1 SGHNT and CDR2 YYREEE (reference sequence). The CDR3 has 14 residues. V was pared by 8 bases and J by 4 bases, with 9 bases of the junction left unmatched. In nucleotides, the CDR3 is TGTGCCAGTATAAAGACAGGGGGAAGCACTGAAGCTTTCTTT. Translated: CASIKTGGSTEAFF. Filled out from reference TRBV5-4 and TRBJ1-1, the complete variable domain reads ETGVTQSPTHLIKTRGQQVTLRCSSQSGHNTVSWYQQALGQGPQFIFQYYREEENGRGNFPPRFSGLQFPNYSSELNVNALELDDSALYLCASIKTGGSTEAFFGQGTRLTVV.

The chain uses TRBV7-2 and TRBJ1-6; the match to TRBD1 covers 7 bases. Germline V lookup: CDR1 SGHTA, CDR2 FQGNSA. J was trimmed by 4 bases and V by 4 bases; bases with no gene match: 4. CDR3 length: 15 amino acids. This CDR3 is CASSYRQGYNSPLHF. The CDR3 nucleotides read TGTGCCAGCAGCTACAGACAGGGTTATAATTCACCCCTCCACTTT.

This clone is a singleton in its sample. Other DNA sequences within the sample encode an identical CDR3. DNA for the CDR3: TGTGCCTGGAGTACCGGGACAGGCTCCTACGAGCAGTACTTC. As protein: CAWSTGTGSYEQYF. This chain connects TRBV30 to TRBJ2-7; 8 nucleotides align to TRBD1. CDR1 GTSNPN and CDR2 SVGIG come from the germline V gene (reference sequence). With V trimmed by 2 bases and J by 0 bases, 3 bases remained unmatched. The CDR3 extends over 14 amino acids. Based on the CDR3 plus reference TRBV30 and TRBJ2-7, the full variable domain is SQTIHQWPATLVQPVGSPLSLECTVEGTSNPNLYWYRQAAGRGLQLLFYSVGIGQISSEVPQNLSASRPQDRQFILSSKKLLLSDSGFYLCAWSTGTGSYEQYFGPGTRLTVT.

This chain uses TRBV5-4 with TRBJ1-1; a weak D match, TRBD1 (5 bases). Trimming pared 5 bases from V and 7 bases from J, leaving 9 bases between. The CDR3 spans 11 residues. CDR1 is SGHNT and CDR2 is YYREEE in the germline V gene (reference sequence). CDR3 nucleotide sequence: TGTGCCAGCAGTTTAGACAGTGAAGCTTTCTTT. Translating gives CASSLDSEAFF. Full variable domain (remainder filled in from reference TRBV5-4 and TRBJ1-1): ETGVTQSPTHLIKTRGQQVTLRCSSQSGHNTVSWYQQALGQGPQFIFQYYREEENGRGNFPPRFSGLQFPNYSSELNVNALELDDSALYLCASSLDSEAFFGQGTRLTVV.

This rearrangement joins TRBV3-1 (or the pseudogene TRBV3-2) to TRBJ2-1; TRBD1 matches 11 bases. Per germline, CDR1 LGHDT and CDR2 YNNKEL (reference sequence). V lost 1 base to trimming and J lost 7 bases; unmatched junction nucleotides: 3. The CDR3 has 15 amino acids. The CDR3 protein is CASSQGGDRGNEQFF. The CDR3 nucleotides read TGTGCCAGCAGCCAAGGAGGGGACAGGGGGAATGAGCAGTTCTTC.

The chain joins TRBV3-1 (or the pseudogene TRBV3-2) to TRBJ1-1; D remains unclear. The CDR3 loop spans 11 amino acids. V was shortened by 7 bases and J by 4 bases, with 7 bases between the two germline ends. Germline V CDR1 and CDR2: LGHDT, YNNKEL (reference sequence). CDR3 residues: CASIGGTEAFF. CDR3 coding DNA: TGTGCCAGCATTGGAGGCACTGAAGCTTTCTTT.

The rearrangement uses TRBV3-1 (or the pseudogene TRBV3-2) and TRBJ1-1, with a tentative D call TRBD1 (6 bases). The CDR3 runs 14 residues. Germline values: CDR1 LGHDT, CDR2 YNNKEL (reference sequence). V dropped 2 bases and J dropped 1 base, with 8 bases sitting between them. DNA for the CDR3: TGTGCCAGCAGCCAAATACAGGGGAACACTGAAGCTTTCTTT. Translated, it gives CASSQIQGNTEAFF.

V gene TRBV18 combines with J gene TRBJ2-7; D possibly corresponds to TRBD1 (5 bases). CDR3 size: 18 residues. The V and J ends lost 0 bases and 2 bases respectively, with 20 bases between them. Germline assignment: CDR1 KGHSH and CDR2 LQKENI. The CDR3: CASSPPQGSTTTTYEQYF. CDR3 in DNA: TGTGCCAGCTCACCACCGCAGGGATCGACAACCACAACCTACGAGCAGTACTTC.

The chain employs TRBV19 and TRBJ2-7; 10 bases align to TRBD2. Germline loops: CDR1 LNHDA, CDR2 SQIVND (reference sequence). With V trimmed by 3 bases and J by 6 bases, 8 bases remained unmatched. The CDR3 extends over 15 amino acids. In DNA, the CDR3 is TGTGCCAGTAGTATTGGGGTCCCTAGCGGGAGCGAGCAGTACTTC. Its protein product is CASSIGVPSGSEQYF.

The chain employs TRBV5-1 and TRBJ2-7, with 8 nucleotides matching TRBD2. V was pared by 5 bases and J by 2 bases, with 9 bases of the junction left unmatched. CDR1 is SGHRS, CDR2 YFSETQ, per germline. The CDR3 loop spans 15 amino acids. The CDR3 protein is CASRILADPTYEQYF. In DNA form, the CDR3 reads TGCGCCAGCAGAATACTAGCGGACCCTACCTACGAGCAGTACTTC.

DNA of the CDR3: TGTGCCAGCAAAAAACAGGGGATAATCGGGGAGCTGTTTTTT. This translates into CASKKQGIIGELFF. This chain connects TRBV6-5 to TRBJ2-2, with 7 bases that match TRBD1. Germline-derived CDR1 and CDR2 are MNHEY and SVGAGI. This CDR3 contains 14 residues. Trimming at V came to 7 bases and at J to 7 bases, leaving 9 bases not matched to a gene.

The chain has TRBV4-3 and TRBJ1-2; the D gene is possibly TRBD1 (6 bases). V was cut by 0 bases and J by 3 bases, with 14 bases left in between. CDR3 size: 16 residues. Germline CDR1 LGHNA, CDR2 YSLEER. CDR3: CASSQDLTGTYYGYTF. The CDR3 DNA follows: TGCGCCAGCAGCCAAGATCTCACAGGGACCTACTATGGCTACACCTTC.

This chain uses TRBV4-1 with TRBJ2-7; possibly TRBD1 for D (5 bases). V was trimmed by 3 bases and J by 2 bases, leaving 11 bases between them. The CDR3 is 14 amino acids. CDR1 and CDR2 (germline): MGHRA, YSYEKL. The CDR3 loop reads CASSHPGSPYEQYF. In DNA, the CDR3 is TGCGCCAGCAGCCACCCAGGGTCACCCTACGAGCAGTACTTC.

This clone was counted a single time. The V call is TRBV5-1, the J call TRBJ1-6; 11 bases align to TRBD1. This CDR3 has 17 amino acids. Trimming at V came to 4 bases and at J to 7 bases, leaving 10 bases not matched to a gene. Germline CDR1 reads SGHRS; CDR2 reads YFSETQ. CDR3 DNA sequence: TGCGCCAGCAGCCTCGTACCGGGACAGGGGGGAAATTCACCCCTCCACTTT. It is translated as CASSLVPGQGGNSPLHF.